What follows are 23 T cell receptor beta chains derived from one specimen sequenced in a study of CD8 T cells in ankylosing spondylitis. TCRdb itself ran the 5' RACE reads through MiXCR, one entry per CDR3 protein. The sample shows 150,000 to 200,000 distinct CDR3 sequences, approximately 13% of them seen only once. The sequenced sample was blood, either unsorted or a sorted T cell fraction (not recorded which). Receptor source: a female donor with ankylosing spondylitis or in good health (not recorded which).

The sample holds many counts of this clonotype. The chain couples TRBV30 to TRBJ1-2; weak D call: TRBD1 (5 bases). Trimming cost V 5 bases and J 4 bases, with 17 bases left between them. The V gene's germline CDR1 is GTSNPN and CDR2 SVGIG (reference sequence). The CDR3 loop spans 14 amino acids. CDR3 DNA sequence: TGTGCCTGGGCGTTAGCCGGGACCCGCTATGGCTACACCTTC. Its translation: CAWALAGTRYGYTF.

The J gene is TRBJ2-1, the V gene TRBV7-2; TRBD2 aligns across 9 bases. V shed 2 bases and J 7 bases; nucleotides not matched to a gene: 6. The CDR3 totals 15 residues. CDR1 and CDR2 (germline): SGHTA, FQGNSA. The CDR3 nucleotides are TGTGCCAGCAGCTTAAGGCTAGCGGGGCGTAATGAGCAGTTCTTC. The encoded protein is CASSLRLAGRNEQFF.

This clonotype has at least ten counts. The chain joins TRBV5-1 to TRBJ2-3, with D perhaps TRBD1 (6 bases). The V end was cut by 5 bases, the J end by 4 bases, with 17 bases between. This CDR3 comprises 15 residues. Looked up from germline, CDR1 is SGHRS and CDR2 is YFSETQ. CDR3 in DNA: TGCGCCAGCAGGTTTAGGGCACAGGGAGCAGATACGCAGTATTTT. Translation: CASRFRAQGADTQYF.

The gene calls are TRBV19 and TRBJ2-7, with TRBD2 as a possible D gene (6 bases). Trimming took 4 bases from V and 1 from J, leaving 20 bases between them. This CDR3 region has 17 residues. Germline CDR1 is LNHDA and CDR2 is SQIVND (reference sequence). In DNA form, the CDR3 reads TGTGCCAGTAGTAAGGGAGGAACCCAGTCGGGGTCCTACGAGCAGTACTTC. Protein sequence: CASSKGGTQSGSYEQYF.

This clonotype has at least ten counts. The chain recombines TRBV20-1 with TRBJ2-7, with D unresolved. V was trimmed by 0 bases and J by 0 bases, leaving 3 bases between them. This CDR3 has 12 residues. From germline, CDR1 is DFQATT and CDR2 SNEGSKA (reference sequence). CDR3 DNA: TGCAGTGCTAGAGATAACTCCTACGAGCAGTACTTC. It encodes CSARDNSYEQYF.

Ten or more counts support this clonotype. The chain links TRBV29-1 to TRBJ2-7; the D gene is possibly TRBD2 (6 bases). The V end was cut by 4 bases, the J end by 0 bases, with 13 bases between. The CDR3 contains 14 residues. CDR1 is SQVTM and CDR2 is ANQGSEA in the germline V gene. In DNA, the CDR3 is TGCAGCGTTGGGGGGAGGCTGAGCTCCTACGAGCAGTACTTC. It is translated as CSVGGRLSSYEQYF.

This clonotype was observed many times. The J gene is TRBJ1-1, the V gene TRBV27, with D perhaps TRBD1 (6 bases). The V gene's germline CDR1 is MNHEY and CDR2 SMNVEV (reference sequence). The CDR3 is 13 amino acids. The ends were cut back, 5 bases at V and 6 bases at J, with 13 bases in the middle. CDR3 residues: CASSLIRTAEAFF. DNA for the CDR3: TGTGCCAGCAGTCTAATCCGGACAGCTGAAGCTTTCTTT.

This clonotype has a handful of counts. The gene calls are TRBV9 and TRBJ2-1, with D maybe TRBD2 (7 bases). The germline V and J ends were trimmed by 2 bases and 8 bases, with 17 bases remaining between them. This CDR3 spans 15 amino acids. The germline gives CDR1 SGDLS, CDR2 YYNGEE. CDR3 residues: CASSVGGDIPHEQFF. CDR3 DNA: TGTGCCAGCAGCGTGGGGGGGGACATACCACATGAGCAGTTCTTC.

This clonotype was seen at least ten times. V usage is TRBV5-1 and J usage is TRBJ2-3; 8 bases fit TRBD1. V lost 0 bases and J lost 4; bases outside the gene matches: 13. The CDR3 is 18 residues long. Germline V gene lookup returns CDR1 SGHRS and CDR2 YFSETQ. The DNA for the CDR3 is TGCGCCAGCAGCTTGGAGGTGCCGGGACAGGAAATTGCAGATACGCAGTATTTT. This gives the protein CASSLEVPGQEIADTQYF.

This clonotype was counted ten times or more. This rearrangement joins TRBV7-6 to TRBJ1-5; D not certain. This CDR3 has 15 residues. Trimming cost V 0 bases and J 0 bases, with 6 bases left between them. CDR1 is SGHVS and CDR2 is FNYEAQ in the germline V gene. CDR3 sequence (DNA): TGTGCCAGCAGCTTAGCGCCGGATAGCAATCAGCCCCAGCATTTT. Translating it yields CASSLAPDSNQPQHF.

J is TRBJ1-1 and V is TRBV4-3, with D unclear. Trimming pared 3 bases from V and 4 bases from J, leaving 9 bases between. The V gene's germline CDR1 is LGHNA and CDR2 YSLEER. The CDR3 extends over 13 amino acids. The CDR3 reads CASSQAGSTEAFF. CDR3 bases: TGCGCCAGCAGCCAGGCGGGTAGCACTGAAGCTTTCTTT.

This clonotype was detected ten times or more. The chain uses TRBV14 and TRBJ2-3; D gene unclear. Deletions cut 0 bases from V and 5 bases from J, with 12 bases between. The CDR3 has 15 amino acids. Germline CDR1 is SGHDN and CDR2 is FVKESK. The CDR3 region has the DNA TGTGCCAGCAGCCAAGATGGGCTTGCCGGAGATACGCAGTATTTT. It yields the protein CASSQDGLAGDTQYF. The full variable domain, rest sourced from reference TRBV14 and TRBJ2-3, is EAGVTQFPSHSVIEKGQTVTLRCDPISGHDNLYWYRRVMGKEIKFLLHFVKESKQDESGMPNNRFLAERTGGTYSTLKVQPAELEDSGVYFCASSQDGLAGDTQYFGPGTRLTVL.

This clonotype was counted at least ten times. This sequence joins TRBV24-1 and TRBJ2-4; TRBD1 agrees at 12 bases. V lost 7 bases, J lost 3 bases, and 12 bases stayed unmatched. The CDR3 is made up of 18 amino acids. The germline CDR1 and CDR2 sequences are KGHDR and SFDVKD. CDR3 residues: CATSPGTGGAGGKNIQYF. The CDR3 bases are TGTGCCACCAGCCCCGGGACAGGGGGCGCGGGTGGCAAAAACATTCAGTACTTC.

V and J are TRBV29-1 and TRBJ2-1; TRBD2 agrees at 7 bases. Germline CDR1 reads SQVTM; CDR2 reads ANQGSEA. J lost 10 bases, V lost 8 bases, and 8 bases had no gene match. This CDR3 is built from 11 residues. In nucleotides, the CDR3 is TGCAGCATTCGGACTAGTGACGAGCAGTTCTTC. Translated, it gives CSIRTSDEQFF.

This clonotype was counted many times. The chain is built from TRBV7-2 and TRBJ2-7; D gene ambiguous. This CDR3 is built from 15 residues. Germline V lookup: CDR1 SGHTA, CDR2 FQGNSA. Trimming pared 6 bases from V and 2 bases from J, leaving 17 bases between. Here the CDR3 reads CASSSSRTQTYEQYF. CDR3 coding DNA: TGTGCCAGCAGTTCTTCTAGGACCCAAACCTACGAGCAGTACTTC. Drawing the rest from reference TRBV7-2 and TRBJ2-7, the complete variable domain is GAGVSQSPSNKVTEKGKDVELRCDPISGHTALYWYRQSLGQGLEFLIYFQGNSAPDKSGLPSDRFSAERTGGSVSTLTIQRTQQEDSAVYLCASSSSRTQTYEQYFGPGTRLTVT.

This clonotype has only a few counts. Given a much more abundant clone one base away, this may be a read error. V and J are TRBV27 and TRBJ1-1, with D hard to call. The CDR3 has 13 amino acids. V lost 7 bases and J 7 bases, leaving 16 bases between the germline ends. The germline gives CDR1 MNHEY, CDR2 SMNVEV (reference sequence). The CDR3 DNA reads TGTGCCAGCAAAGGCTGGGAGAGTATTGAAGCTTTCTTT. Amino acid sequence: CASKGWESIEAFF.

In this sample, this clonotype turned up a few times. This sequence joins TRBV11-2 and TRBJ1-5; D is undetermined. The CDR3 totals 13 residues. The V gene's germline CDR1 is SGHAT and CDR2 FQNNGV. Trimming left V 8 bases short and J 3 bases short, with 11 bases between. The CDR3 nucleotides are TGTGCCAGCGGGGTCAGCCTCAATCAGCCCCAGCATTTT. This sequence encodes CASGVSLNQPQHF.

This clonotype turned up a few times. V and J are TRBV5-1 and TRBJ2-5; 11 bases are shared with TRBD2. Germline assignment: CDR1 SGHRS and CDR2 YFSETQ. This CDR3 comprises 16 residues. V lost 0 bases, J lost 3 bases, and 4 bases stayed unmatched. The CDR3 is CASSLVQLAGEETQYF. CDR3 nucleotides: TGCGCCAGCAGCTTGGTCCAACTAGCGGGAGAAGAGACCCAGTACTTC.

Many counts were recorded for this clonotype. The chain joins TRBV7-9 to TRBJ1-2; no definite D call. CDR1 and CDR2 (germline): SEHNR, FQNEAQ (reference sequence). The CDR3 runs to 15 residues. V lost 5 bases and J 2 bases, leaving 15 bases between the germline ends. The CDR3 is CASSPGGRANYGYTF. The CDR3 DNA reads TGTGCCAGCAGCCCAGGTGGGAGGGCCAACTATGGCTACACCTTC. Filled out from reference TRBV7-9 and TRBJ1-2, the complete variable domain reads DTGVSQNPRHKITKRGQNVTFRCDPISEHNRLYWYRQTLGQGPEFLTYFQNEAQLEKSRLLSDRFSAERPKGSFSTLEIQRTEQGDSAMYLCASSPGGRANYGYTFGSGTRLTVV.

This clonotype was counted at least ten times. The J gene is TRBJ1-1, the V gene TRBV5-1; the D is unclear. Germline V gives CDR1 SGHRS, CDR2 YFSETQ. V gave up 1 base and J gave up 4 bases, with 11 bases separating them. This CDR3 has 14 residues. The CDR3 here is CASSLYFQATEAFF. Here the CDR3 DNA reads TGCGCCAGCAGCTTGTATTTCCAGGCCACTGAAGCTTTCTTT.

For this clonotype: A much larger clone differs from this one at a single base, so this may be a read error. The chain combines TRBV28 with TRBJ1-5; 9 nucleotides align to TRBD1. Germline CDR1 and CDR2: MDHEN and SYDVKM. The CDR3 is 14 residues long. As DNA, the CDR3 is TGTACCAGCAGCAACAGGGGGCTTAATCAGCCCCAGCATTTT. It encodes CTSSNRGLNQPQHF.

The J gene is TRBJ2-3, the V gene TRBV20-1; 12 positions agree with TRBD1. Germline V gives CDR1 DFQATT, CDR2 SNEGSKA (reference sequence). The CDR3 totals 19 residues. CDR3 loop: CSDLRWGQGAAGSTDTQYF. CDR3 nucleotides: TGCAGCGACTTACGTTGGGGACAGGGGGCGGCTGGTAGCACAGATACGCAGTATTTT.

This clonotype was detected a few times. This chain connects TRBV7-2 to TRBJ1-1; 7 bases agree with TRBD1. The CDR3 sequence is 15 residues long. Germline CDR1 reads SGHTA; CDR2 reads FQGNSA. V was pared by 5 bases and J by 3 bases, with 9 bases of the junction left unmatched. Here the CDR3 reads CASSTRQGGDTEAFF. In DNA form, the CDR3 reads TGTGCCAGCAGCACTCGACAGGGCGGAGACACTGAAGCTTTCTTT.